This T cell receptor beta chain was captured in a study of blood T cell repertoires in COVID-19. As for the study in general: COVID-19 samples from acute and convalescent phases originated in the United States, Italy and Spain.

This CDR3 comprises 12 residues. Trimming left V 6 bases short and J 6 bases short, with 10 bases between. Germline lookup yields CDR1 WNHNN and CDR2 SYGVQD (reference sequence). Original analysis: How many nucleated cells were present was estimated from reference gene primer amplification. Assay used: immunoSEQ multiplex PCR; TCRdb lists only in-frame clones, some missing. The DNA was the basis for D and trimming; V, J and clone size are from that table. This sample yields approximately 92,000 clones, of which roughly 82% are seen a single time; 18% belongs to the top ten. This TCR derives from a man older than 75 with acute or convalescent COVID-19. The chain is built from TRBV10-1 and TRBJ2-3; tentative D call: TRBD1 (5 bases). The sample taken for sequencing was peripheral blood. The CDR3 here is CASRGEGDTQYF. The DNA for the CDR3 is TGCGCCAGCAGAGGGGAAGGGGATACGCAGTATTTT.